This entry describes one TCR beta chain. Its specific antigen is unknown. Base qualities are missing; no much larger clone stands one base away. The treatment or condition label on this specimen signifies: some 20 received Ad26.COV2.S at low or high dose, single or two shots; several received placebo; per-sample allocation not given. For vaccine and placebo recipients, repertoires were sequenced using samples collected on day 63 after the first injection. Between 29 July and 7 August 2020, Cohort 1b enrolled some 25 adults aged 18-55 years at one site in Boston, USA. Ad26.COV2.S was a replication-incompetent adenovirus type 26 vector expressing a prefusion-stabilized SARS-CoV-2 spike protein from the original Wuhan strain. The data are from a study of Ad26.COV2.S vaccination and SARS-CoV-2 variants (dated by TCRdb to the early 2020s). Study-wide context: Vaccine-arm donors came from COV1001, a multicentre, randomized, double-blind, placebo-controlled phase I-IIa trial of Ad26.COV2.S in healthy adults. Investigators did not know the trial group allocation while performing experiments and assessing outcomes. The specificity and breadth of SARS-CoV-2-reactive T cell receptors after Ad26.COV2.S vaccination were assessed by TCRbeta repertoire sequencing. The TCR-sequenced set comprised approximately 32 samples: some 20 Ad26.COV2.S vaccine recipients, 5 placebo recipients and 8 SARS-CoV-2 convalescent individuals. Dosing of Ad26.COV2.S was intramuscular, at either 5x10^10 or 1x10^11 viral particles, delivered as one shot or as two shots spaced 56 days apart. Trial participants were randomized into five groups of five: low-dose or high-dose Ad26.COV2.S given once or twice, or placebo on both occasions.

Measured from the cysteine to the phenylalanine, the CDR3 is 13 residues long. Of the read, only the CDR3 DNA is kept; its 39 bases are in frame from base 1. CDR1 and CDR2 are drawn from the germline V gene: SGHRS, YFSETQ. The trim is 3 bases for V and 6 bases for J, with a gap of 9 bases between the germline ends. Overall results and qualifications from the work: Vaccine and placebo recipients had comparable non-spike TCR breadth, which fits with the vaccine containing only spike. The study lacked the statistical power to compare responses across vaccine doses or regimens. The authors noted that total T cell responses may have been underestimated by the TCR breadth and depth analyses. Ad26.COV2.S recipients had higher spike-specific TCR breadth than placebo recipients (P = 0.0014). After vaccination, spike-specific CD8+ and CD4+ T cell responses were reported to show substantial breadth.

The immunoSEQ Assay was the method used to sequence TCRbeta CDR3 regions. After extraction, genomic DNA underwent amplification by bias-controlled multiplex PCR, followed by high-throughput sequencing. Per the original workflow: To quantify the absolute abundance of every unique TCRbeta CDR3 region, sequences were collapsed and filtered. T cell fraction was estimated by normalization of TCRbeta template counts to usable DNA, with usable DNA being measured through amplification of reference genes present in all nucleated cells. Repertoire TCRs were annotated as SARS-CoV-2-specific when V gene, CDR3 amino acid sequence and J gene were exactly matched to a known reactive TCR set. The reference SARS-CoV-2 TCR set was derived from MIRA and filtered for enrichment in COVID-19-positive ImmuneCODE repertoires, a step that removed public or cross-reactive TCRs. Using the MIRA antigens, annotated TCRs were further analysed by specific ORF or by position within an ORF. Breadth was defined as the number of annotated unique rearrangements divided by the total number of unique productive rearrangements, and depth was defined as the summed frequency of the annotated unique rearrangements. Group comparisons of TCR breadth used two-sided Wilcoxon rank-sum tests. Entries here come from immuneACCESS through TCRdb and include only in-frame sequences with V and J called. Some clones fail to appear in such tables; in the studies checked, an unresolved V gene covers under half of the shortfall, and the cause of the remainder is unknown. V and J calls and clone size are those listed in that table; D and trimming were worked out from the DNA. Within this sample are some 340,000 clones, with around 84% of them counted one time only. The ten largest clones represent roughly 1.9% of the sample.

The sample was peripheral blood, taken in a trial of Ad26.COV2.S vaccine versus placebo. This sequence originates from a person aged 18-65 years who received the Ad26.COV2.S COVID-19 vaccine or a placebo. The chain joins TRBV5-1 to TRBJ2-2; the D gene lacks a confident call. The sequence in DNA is TGCGCCAGCAGCTCGGTACCCCCCGGGGAGCTGTTTTTT. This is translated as CASSSVPPGELFF.